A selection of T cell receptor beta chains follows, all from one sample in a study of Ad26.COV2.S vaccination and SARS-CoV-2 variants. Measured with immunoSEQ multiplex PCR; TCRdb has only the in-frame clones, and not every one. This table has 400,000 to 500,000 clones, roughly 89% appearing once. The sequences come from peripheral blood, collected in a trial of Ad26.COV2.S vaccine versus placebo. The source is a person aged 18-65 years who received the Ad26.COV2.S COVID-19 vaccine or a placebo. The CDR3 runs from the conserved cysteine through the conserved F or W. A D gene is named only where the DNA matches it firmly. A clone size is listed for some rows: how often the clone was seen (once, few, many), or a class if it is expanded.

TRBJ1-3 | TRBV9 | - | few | CASSVGLSGNTIYF | TGTGCCAGCAGCGTAGGCCTCTCTGGAAACACCATATATTTT
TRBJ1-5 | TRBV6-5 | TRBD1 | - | CASRLDRGRNQPQHF | TGTGCCAGCAGACTAGACAGGGGGCGCAATCAGCCCCAGCATTTT
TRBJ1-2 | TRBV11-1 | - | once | CASSPENTVNYGYTF | TGTGCCAGCAGCCCCGAGAACACAGTTAACTATGGCTACACCTTC
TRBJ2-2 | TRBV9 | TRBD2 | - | CASSVEEDSGTGELFF | TGTGCCAGCAGCGTAGAGGAGGATAGCGGGACCGGGGAGCTGTTTTTT
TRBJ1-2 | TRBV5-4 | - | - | CASSFPAGAYTF | TGTGCCAGCAGCTTTCCGGCAGGAGCCTACACCTTC
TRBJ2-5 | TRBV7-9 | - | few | CASSSQGAPQETQYF | TGTGCCAGCAGCTCCCAAGGGGCACCTCAAGAGACCCAGTACTTC
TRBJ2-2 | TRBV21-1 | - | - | CASSTKPGQPKTGELFF | TGTGCCAGCAGCACCAAACCGGGACAGCCAAAGACCGGGGAGCTGTTTTTT
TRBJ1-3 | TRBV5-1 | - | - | CASSLGTELSGNTIYF | TGCGCCAGCAGCTTGGGGACAGAGCTCTCTGGAAACACCATATATTTT
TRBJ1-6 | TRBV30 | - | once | CAWTFSGRNSPLHF | TGTGCCTGGACGTTCTCCGGGCGTAATTCACCCCTCCACTTT
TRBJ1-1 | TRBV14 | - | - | CASSQDWGDTEAFF | TGTGCCAGCAGCCAAGATTGGGGGGACACTGAAGCTTTCTTT
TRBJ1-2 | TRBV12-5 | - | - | CASGSPLAGDNYGYTF | TGTGCTAGTGGTTCCCCACTCGCCGGCGATAACTATGGCTACACCTTC
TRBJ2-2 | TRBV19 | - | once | CASRVSDRASTGELFF | TGTGCCAGTAGGGTCTCGGACAGAGCATCCACCGGGGAGCTGTTTTTT
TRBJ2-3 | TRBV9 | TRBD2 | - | CASSVALLAGGPDTQYF | TGTGCCAGCAGCGTAGCCCTACTAGCGGGCGGCCCAGATACGCAGTATTTT
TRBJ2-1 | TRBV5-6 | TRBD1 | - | CASSLGQDNEQFF | TGTGCCAGCAGCCTGGGACAGGACAATGAGCAGTTCTTC
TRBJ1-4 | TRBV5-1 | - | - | CASSLALGGGEEKLFF | TGCGCCAGCAGCTTGGCCTTGGGAGGGGGTGAGGAAAAACTGTTTTTT
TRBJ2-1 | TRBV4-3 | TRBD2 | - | CASSQDRGEDEQFF | TGCGCCAGCAGCCAAGATCGGGGGGAGGATGAGCAGTTCTTC
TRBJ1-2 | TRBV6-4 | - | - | CASSRTVAGGYTF | TGTGCCAGCAGTAGGACGGTTGCGGGGGGCTACACCTTC
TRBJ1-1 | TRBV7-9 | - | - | CAGTTPNTEAFF | TGTGCCGGCACGACGCCGAACACTGAAGCTTTCTTT
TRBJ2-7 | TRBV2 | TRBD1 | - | CASRDRGLGEQYF | TGTGCCAGCAGGGACAGGGGCTTGGGCGAGCAGTACTTC
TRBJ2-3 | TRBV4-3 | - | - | CASSQGAGTYSTDTQYF | TGCGCCAGCAGCCAAGGGGCAGGGACTTATAGCACAGATACGCAGTATTTT
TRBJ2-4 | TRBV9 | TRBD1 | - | CASSGQGDRNIQYF | TGTGCCAGCAGCGGCCAGGGGGATAGAAACATTCAGTACTTC
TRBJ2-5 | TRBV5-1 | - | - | CASSFLGGQTQYF | TGCGCCAGCAGCTTCTTGGGGGGACAGACCCAGTACTTC
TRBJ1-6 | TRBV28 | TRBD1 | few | CASSLPTGSSYNSPLHF | TGTGCCAGCAGTCTCCCGACAGGGAGCTCCTATAATTCACCCCTCCACTTT
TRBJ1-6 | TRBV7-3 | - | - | CASSSRWDSPLHF | TGTGCCAGCAGCTCCAGGTGGGATTCACCCCTCCACTTT
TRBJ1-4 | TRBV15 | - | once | CATSRTDNEKLFF | TGTGCCACCAGCCGCACAGACAATGAAAAACTGTTTTTT
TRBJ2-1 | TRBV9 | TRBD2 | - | CASSADGRGDYNEQFF | TGTGCCAGCAGCGCCGACGGGCGGGGGGACTACAATGAGCAGTTCTTC
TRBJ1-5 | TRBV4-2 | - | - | CASSQDGLYQPQHF | TGTGCCAGCAGCCAAGACGGACTCTATCAGCCCCAGCATTTT
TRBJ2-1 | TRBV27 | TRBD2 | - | CASSWGNRGGDEQFF | TGTGCCAGCAGTTGGGGCAACCGGGGGGGAGATGAGCAGTTCTTC
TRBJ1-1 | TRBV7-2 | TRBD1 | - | CASSHLGQARIEAFF | TGTGCCAGCAGCCACCTGGGACAGGCTCGCATTGAAGCTTTCTTT
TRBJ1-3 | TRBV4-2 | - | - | CACSGGGSGNTIYF | TGTGCCTGCAGTGGGGGGGGCTCTGGAAACACCATATATTTT
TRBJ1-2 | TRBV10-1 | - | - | CASSESAADGYTF | TGCGCCAGCAGTGAGTCTGCGGCGGACGGCTACACCTTC
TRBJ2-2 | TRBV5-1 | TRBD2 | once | CASTGAGGGAGELFF | TGCGCCAGCACAGGAGCGGGAGGAGGTGCCGGGGAGCTGTTTTTT